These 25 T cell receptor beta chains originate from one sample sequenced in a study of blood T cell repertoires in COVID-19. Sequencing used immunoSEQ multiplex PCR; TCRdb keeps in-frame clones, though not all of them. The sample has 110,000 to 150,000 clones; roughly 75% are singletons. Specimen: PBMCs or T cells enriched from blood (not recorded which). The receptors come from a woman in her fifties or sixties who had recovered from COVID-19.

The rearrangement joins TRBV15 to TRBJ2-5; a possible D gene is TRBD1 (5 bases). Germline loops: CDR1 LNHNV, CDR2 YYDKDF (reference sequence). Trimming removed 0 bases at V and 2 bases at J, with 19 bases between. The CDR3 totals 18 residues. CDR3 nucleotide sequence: TGTGCCACCAGCAGAGATAGAAGGACACGCGTAACTCAAGAGACCCAGTACTTC. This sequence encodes CATSRDRRTRVTQETQYF.

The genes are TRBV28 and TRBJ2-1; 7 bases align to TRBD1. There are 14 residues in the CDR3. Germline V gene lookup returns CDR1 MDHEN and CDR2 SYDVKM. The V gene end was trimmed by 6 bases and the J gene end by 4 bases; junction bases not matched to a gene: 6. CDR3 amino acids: CASSLGTEYNEQFF. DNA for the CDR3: TGTGCCAGCAGCCTTGGGACAGAATACAATGAGCAGTTCTTC.

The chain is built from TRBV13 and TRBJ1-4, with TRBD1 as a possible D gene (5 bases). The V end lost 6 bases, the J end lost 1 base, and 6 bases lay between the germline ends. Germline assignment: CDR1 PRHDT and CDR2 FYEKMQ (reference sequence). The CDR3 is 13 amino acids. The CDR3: CASRRGTNEKLFF. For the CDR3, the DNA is TGTGCCAGCAGAAGGGGAACTAATGAAAAACTGTTTTTT.

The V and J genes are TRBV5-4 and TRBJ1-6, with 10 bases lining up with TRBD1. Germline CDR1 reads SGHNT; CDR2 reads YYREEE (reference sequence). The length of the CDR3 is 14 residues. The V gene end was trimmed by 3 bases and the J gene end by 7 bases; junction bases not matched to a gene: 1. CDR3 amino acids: CASSWDRGNSPLHF. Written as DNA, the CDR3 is TGTGCCAGCAGCTGGGACAGGGGAAATTCACCCCTCCACTTT.

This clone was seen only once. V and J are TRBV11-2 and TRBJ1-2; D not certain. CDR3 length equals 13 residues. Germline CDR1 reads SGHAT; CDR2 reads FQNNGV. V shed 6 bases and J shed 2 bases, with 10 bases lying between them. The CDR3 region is CASRSGRNYGYTF. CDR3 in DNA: TGTGCCAGCAGAAGCGGACGGAACTATGGCTACACCTTC.

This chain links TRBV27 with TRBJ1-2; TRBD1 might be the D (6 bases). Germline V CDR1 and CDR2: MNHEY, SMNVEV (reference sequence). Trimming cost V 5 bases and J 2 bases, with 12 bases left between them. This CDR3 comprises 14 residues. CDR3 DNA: TGTGCCAGCAGTCAGGACAGCTGGAACTATGGCTACACCTTC. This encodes CASSQDSWNYGYTF.

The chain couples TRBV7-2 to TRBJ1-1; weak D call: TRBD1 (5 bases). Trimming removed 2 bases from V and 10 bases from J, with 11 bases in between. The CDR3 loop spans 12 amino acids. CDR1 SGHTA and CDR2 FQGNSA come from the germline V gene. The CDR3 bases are TGTGCCAGCAGCTTAACCCCAGGGCCAGCTTTCTTT. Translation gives CASSLTPGPAFF.

CDR3 loop: CASRHLTGIHEQYF. Here the CDR3 DNA reads TGTGCCAGCAGACATCTTACAGGGATTCACGAGCAGTACTTC. This rearrangement joins TRBV13 to TRBJ2-7; D might be TRBD1 (6 bases). CDR1 and CDR2 from the germline V gene are PRHDT and FYEKMQ (reference sequence). Trimming stripped 6 bases from V and 5 bases from J, with 17 bases between. This CDR3 spans 14 amino acids.

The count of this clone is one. The CDR3 DNA follows: TGTGCCAGCTCACCACCGAAGACTAGCGTTGAGCAGTTCTTC. It encodes CASSPPKTSVEQFF. The rearrangement joins TRBV18 to TRBJ2-1; TRBD2 matches at 8 bases. CDR1 is KGHSH and CDR2 is LQKENI in the germline V gene. After removal of 0 bases from V and 9 bases from J, the junction contained 4 bases not matched to a gene. This CDR3 contains 14 residues.

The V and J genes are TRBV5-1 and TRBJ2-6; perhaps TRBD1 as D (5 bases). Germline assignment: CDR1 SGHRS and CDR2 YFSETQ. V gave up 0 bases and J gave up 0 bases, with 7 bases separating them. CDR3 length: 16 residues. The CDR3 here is CASSLGGSSGANVLTF. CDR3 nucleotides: TGCGCCAGCAGCTTGGGGGGCAGCTCTGGGGCCAACGTCCTGACTTTC.

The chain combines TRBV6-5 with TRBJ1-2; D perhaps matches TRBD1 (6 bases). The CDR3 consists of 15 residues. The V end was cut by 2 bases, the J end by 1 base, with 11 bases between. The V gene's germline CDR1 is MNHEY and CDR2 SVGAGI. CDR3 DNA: TGTGCCAGCAGTTACGGGTCAGGGGATAACTATGGCTACACCTTC. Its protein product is CASSYGSGDNYGYTF.

The CDR3 nucleotides are TGCGCCAGCAGCCCCGCGGGACAGGTGGGAGCAACTAATGAAAAACTGTTTTTT. It yields the protein CASSPAGQVGATNEKLFF. This chain uses TRBV5-1 with TRBJ1-4; 8 nucleotides align to TRBD1. From germline, CDR1 is SGHRS and CDR2 YFSETQ. CDR3 size: 18 residues. The V segment lost 4 bases and the J segment 0 bases; nucleotides outside the gene matches: 11.

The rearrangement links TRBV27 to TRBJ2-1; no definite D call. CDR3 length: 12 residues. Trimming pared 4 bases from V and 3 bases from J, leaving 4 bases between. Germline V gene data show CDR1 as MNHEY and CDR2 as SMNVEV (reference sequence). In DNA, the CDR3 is TGTGCCAGCAGTTCTAACTACAATGAGCAGTTCTTC. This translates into CASSSNYNEQFF.

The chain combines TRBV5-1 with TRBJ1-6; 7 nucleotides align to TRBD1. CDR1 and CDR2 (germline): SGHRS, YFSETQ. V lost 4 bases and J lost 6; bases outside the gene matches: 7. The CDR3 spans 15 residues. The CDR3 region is CASSNPTGPNSPLHF. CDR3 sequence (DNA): TGCGCCAGCAGCAACCCGACAGGGCCTAATTCACCCCTCCACTTT.

CDR3 residues: CASSQDRGNIGEKLFF. In DNA form, the CDR3 reads TGTGCCAGCAGCCAAGACCGGGGTAATATAGGTGAAAAACTGTTTTTT. J is TRBJ1-4 and V is TRBV3-1 (or the pseudogene TRBV3-2); the D is unclear. This CDR3 spans 16 amino acids. From germline, CDR1 is LGHDT and CDR2 YNNKEL (reference sequence). Trimming took off 0 bases at V and 7 bases at J, with 15 bases between the two ends.

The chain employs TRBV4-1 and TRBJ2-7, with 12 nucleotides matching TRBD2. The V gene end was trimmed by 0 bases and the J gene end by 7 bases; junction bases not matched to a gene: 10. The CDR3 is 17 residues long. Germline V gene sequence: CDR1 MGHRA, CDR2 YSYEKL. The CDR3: CASSQEPLAGGPMEQYF. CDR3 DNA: TGCGCCAGCAGCCAAGAACCACTAGCGGGGGGACCTATGGAGCAGTACTTC.

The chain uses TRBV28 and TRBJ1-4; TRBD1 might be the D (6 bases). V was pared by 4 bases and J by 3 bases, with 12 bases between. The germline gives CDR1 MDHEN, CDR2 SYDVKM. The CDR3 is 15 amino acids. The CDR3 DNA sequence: TGTGCCAGCAGTTCTCAGACAGGCCCTAATGAAAAACTGTTTTTT. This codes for CASSSQTGPNEKLFF.

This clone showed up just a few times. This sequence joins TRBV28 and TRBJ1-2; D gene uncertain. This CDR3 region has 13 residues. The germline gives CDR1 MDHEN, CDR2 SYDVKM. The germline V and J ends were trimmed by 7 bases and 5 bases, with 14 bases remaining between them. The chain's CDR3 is CASKLGPAYGYTF. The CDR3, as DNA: TGTGCCAGCAAGTTGGGCCCAGCATATGGCTACACCTTC.

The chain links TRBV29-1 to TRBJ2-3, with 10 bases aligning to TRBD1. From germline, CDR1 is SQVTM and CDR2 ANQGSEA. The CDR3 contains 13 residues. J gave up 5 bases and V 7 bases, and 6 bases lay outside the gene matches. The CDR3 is CSGLGTGVDTQYF. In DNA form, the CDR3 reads TGCAGCGGGCTGGGGACAGGGGTAGATACGCAGTATTTT.

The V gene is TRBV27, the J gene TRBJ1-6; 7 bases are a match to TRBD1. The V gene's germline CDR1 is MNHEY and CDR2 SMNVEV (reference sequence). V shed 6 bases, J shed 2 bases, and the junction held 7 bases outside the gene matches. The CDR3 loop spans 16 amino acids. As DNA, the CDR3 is TGTGCCAGCAGAAGACAGGGAGATCCCTATAATTCACCCCTCCACTTT. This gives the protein CASRRQGDPYNSPLHF.

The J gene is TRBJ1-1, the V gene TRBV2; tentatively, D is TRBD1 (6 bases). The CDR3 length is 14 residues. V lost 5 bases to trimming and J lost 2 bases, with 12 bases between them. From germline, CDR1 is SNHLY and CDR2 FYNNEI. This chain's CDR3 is CASSLQGDNTEAFF. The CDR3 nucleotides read TGTGCCAGCAGTTTACAGGGTGATAACACTGAAGCTTTCTTT.

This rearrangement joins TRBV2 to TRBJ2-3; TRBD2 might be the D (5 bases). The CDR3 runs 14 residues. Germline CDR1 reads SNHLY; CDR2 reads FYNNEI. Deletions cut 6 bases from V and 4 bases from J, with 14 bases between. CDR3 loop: CASSGKESADTQYF. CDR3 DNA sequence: TGTGCCAGCAGCGGGAAGGAAAGCGCAGATACGCAGTATTTT.

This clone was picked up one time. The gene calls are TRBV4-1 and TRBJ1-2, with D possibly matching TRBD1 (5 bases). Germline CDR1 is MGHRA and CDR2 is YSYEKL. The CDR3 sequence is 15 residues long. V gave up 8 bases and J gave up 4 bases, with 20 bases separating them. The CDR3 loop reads CASGFSVGDAYGYTF. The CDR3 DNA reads TGCGCCAGCGGTTTCAGTGTAGGGGATGCCTATGGCTACACCTTC.

The CDR3 sequence: CASSSHLAGATDTQYF. DNA for the CDR3: TGTGCCAGCAGCTCCCATTTAGCGGGGGCCACAGATACGCAGTATTTT. V usage is TRBV7-3 and J usage is TRBJ2-3, with 9 bases lining up with TRBD2. This CDR3 region has 16 residues. Germline values: CDR1 SGHTA, CDR2 FQGTGA. Unmatched junction bases numbered 7, after V lost 4 bases and J lost 2 bases.

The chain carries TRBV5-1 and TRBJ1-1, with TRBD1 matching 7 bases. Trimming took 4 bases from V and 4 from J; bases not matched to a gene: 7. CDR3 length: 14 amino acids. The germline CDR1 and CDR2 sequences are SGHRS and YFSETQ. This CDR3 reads CASSVPGGSTEAFF. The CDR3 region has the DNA TGCGCCAGCAGCGTTCCAGGGGGTTCCACTGAAGCTTTCTTT.